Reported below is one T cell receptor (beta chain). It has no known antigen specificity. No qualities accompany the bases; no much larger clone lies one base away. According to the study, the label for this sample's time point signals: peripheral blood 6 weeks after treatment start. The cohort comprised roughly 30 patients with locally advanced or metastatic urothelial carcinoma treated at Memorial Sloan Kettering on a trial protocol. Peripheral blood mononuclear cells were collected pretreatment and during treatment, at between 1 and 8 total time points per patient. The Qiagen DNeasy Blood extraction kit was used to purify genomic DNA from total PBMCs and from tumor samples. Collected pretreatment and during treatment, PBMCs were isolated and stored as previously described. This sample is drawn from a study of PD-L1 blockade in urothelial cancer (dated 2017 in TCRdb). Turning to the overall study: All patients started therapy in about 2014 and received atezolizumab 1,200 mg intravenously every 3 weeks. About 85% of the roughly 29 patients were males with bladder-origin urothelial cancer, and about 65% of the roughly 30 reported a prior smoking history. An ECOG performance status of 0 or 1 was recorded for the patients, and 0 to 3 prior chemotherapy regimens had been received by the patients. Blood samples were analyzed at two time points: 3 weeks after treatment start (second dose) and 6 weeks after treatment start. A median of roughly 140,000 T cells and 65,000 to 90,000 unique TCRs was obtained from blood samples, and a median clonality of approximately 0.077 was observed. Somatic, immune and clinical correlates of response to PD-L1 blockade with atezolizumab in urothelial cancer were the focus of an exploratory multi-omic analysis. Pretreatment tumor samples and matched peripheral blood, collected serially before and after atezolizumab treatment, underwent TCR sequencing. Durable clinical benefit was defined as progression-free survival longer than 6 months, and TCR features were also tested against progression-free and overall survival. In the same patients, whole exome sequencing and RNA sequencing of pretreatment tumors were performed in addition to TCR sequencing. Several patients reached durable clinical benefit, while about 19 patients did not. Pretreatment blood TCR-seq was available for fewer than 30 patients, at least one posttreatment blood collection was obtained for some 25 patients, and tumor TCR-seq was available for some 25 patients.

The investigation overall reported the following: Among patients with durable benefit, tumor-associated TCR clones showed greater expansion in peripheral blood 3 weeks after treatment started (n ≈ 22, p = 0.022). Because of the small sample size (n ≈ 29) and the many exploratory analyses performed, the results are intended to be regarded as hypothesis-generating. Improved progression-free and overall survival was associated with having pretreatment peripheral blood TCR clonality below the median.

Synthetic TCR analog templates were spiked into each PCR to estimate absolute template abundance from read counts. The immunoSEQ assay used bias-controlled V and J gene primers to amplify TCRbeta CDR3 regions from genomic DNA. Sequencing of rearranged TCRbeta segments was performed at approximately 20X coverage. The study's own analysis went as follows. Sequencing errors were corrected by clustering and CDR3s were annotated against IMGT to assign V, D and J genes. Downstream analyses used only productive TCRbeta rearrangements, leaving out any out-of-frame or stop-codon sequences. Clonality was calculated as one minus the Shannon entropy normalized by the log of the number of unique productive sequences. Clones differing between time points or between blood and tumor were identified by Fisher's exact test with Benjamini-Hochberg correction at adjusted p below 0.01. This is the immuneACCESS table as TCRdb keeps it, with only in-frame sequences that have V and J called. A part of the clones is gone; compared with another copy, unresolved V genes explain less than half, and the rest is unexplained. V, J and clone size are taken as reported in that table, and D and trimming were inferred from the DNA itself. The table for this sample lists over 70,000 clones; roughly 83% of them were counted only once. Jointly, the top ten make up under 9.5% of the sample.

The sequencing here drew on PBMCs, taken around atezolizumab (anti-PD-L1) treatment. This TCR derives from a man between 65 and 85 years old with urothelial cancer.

The bases read TGTGCCAGCACCCGGGGGGACACTGAAGCTTTCTTT. The resulting protein is CASTRGDTEAFF. The V and J segments used are TRBV6-5 and TRBJ1-1; TRBD1 could be the D gene, as 5 bases match. CDR1 and CDR2, per the germline V gene, are MNHEY and SVGAGI. At the junction V is shortened by 7 bases and J by 3 bases, with 9 bases in between. The CDR3 sequence holds 12 residues, the cysteine and phenylalanine included. The read is trimmed to its CDR3 DNA, 36 bases read in frame from base 1.